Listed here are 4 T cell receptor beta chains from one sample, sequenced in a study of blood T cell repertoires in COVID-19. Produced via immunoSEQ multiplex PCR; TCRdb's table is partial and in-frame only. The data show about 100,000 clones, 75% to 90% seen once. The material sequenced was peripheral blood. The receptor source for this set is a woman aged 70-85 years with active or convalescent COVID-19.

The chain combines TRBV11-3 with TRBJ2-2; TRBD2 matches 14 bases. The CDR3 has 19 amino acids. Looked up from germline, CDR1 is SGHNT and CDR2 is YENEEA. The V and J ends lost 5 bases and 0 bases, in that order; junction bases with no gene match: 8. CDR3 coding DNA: TGTGCCAGCAGCGTAGGCGGACTAGCGGGGGGCGCGAACACCGGGGAGCTGTTTTTT. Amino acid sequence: CASSVGGLAGGANTGELFF. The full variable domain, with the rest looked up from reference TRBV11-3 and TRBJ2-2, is EAGVVQSPRYKIIEKKQPVAFWCNPISGHNTLYWYLQNLGQGPELLIRYENEEAVDDSQLPKDRFSAERLKGVDSTLKIQPAELGDSAVYLCASSVGGLAGGANTGELFFGEGSRLTVL.

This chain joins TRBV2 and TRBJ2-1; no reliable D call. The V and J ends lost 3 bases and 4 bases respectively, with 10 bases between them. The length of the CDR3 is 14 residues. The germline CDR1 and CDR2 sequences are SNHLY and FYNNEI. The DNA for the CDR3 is TGTGCCAGCAGTGATTTGGTCAGATACAATGAGCAGTTCTTC. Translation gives CASSDLVRYNEQFF.

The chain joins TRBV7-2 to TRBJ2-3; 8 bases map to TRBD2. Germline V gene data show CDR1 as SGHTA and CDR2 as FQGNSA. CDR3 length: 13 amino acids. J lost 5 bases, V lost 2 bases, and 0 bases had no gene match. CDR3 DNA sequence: TGTGCCAGCAGCTTACTAGCGGGAGATACGCAGTATTTT. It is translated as CASSLLAGDTQYF.

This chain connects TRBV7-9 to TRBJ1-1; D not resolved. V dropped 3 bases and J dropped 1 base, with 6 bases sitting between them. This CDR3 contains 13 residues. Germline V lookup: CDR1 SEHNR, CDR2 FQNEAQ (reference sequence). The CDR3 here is CASSFSPNTEAFF. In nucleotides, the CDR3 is TGTGCCAGCAGCTTTAGTCCGAACACTGAAGCTTTCTTT.